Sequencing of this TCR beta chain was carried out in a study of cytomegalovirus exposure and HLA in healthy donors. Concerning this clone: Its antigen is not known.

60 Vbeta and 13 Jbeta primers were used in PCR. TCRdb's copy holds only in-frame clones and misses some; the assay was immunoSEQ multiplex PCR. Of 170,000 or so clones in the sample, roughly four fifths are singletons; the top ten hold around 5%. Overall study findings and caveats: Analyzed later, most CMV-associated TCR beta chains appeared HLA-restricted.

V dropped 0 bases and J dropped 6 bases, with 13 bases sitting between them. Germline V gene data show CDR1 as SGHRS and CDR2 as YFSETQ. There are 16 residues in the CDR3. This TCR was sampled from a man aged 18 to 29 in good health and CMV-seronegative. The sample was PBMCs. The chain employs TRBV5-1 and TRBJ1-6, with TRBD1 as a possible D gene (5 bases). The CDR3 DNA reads TGCGCCAGCAGCTTGGGGCAGGACATTTTTAATTCACCCCTCCACTTT. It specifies CASSLGQDIFNSPLHF.